One and the same sample provided the 9 T cell receptor beta chains below, sequenced in a study of T cells in Graves' hyperthyroidism and ophthalmopathy. Authors of the study amplified TCR beta CDR3 regions from RNA transcripts. Initially, a first-round RT-PCR of the TCR CDR3 employed the HTBI primer set. From the multiplex PCR reads, TCRdb called clonotypes with MiXCR, one entry per CDR3 protein. The data contain around 100,000 distinct CDR3 sequences, roughly 50% of them seen just once; the ten biggest clones take up about 25%. The sequencing sample was made of blood. These receptor sequences come from a man aged 40-55 years with Graves' hyperthyroidism.

Worth noting for this clonotype: This sequence may be a read error, since a much larger clone differs from it by one base. The chain recombines TRBV6-5 with TRBJ1-4, with TRBD1 as a possible D gene (5 bases). Germline loops: CDR1 MNHEY, CDR2 SVGAGI. This CDR3 has 14 amino acids. This chain's CDR3 is CASSYGQGIEKPFF. In DNA form, the CDR3 reads TGTGCCAGCAGTTACGGCCAGGGCATTGAAAAACCGTTTTTT.

This rearrangement joins TRBV9 to TRBJ2-2; possible D gene TRBD1, 6 bases. Trimming removed 1 base from V and 5 bases from J, with 6 bases in between. The CDR3 loop spans 13 amino acids. The germline CDR1 and CDR2 sequences are SGDLS and YYNGEE. The CDR3: CASSVTGTGELFF. The CDR3 DNA sequence: TGTGCCAGCAGCGTAACAGGGACCGGGGAGCTGTTTTTT.

This clonotype was observed many times. The rearrangement uses TRBV10-1 and TRBJ1-2; D is undetermined. V lost 9 bases and J 7 bases, leaving 12 bases between the germline ends. Germline assignment: CDR1 WNHNN and CDR2 SYGVQD (reference sequence). The CDR3 covers 11 residues. The CDR3 region is CARFGAFGYTF. In DNA, the CDR3 is TGCGCCAGGTTCGGAGCTTTTGGCTACACCTTC.

The chain combines TRBV20-1 with TRBJ2-7; TRBD1 aligns across 11 bases. V lost 6 bases to trimming and J lost 3 bases; unmatched junction nucleotides: 10. In germline, CDR1 is DFQATT, CDR2 SNEGSKA (reference sequence). The CDR3 contains 15 residues. This CDR3 is CSAPTPGTGGYEQYF. CDR3 nucleotides: TGCAGTGCACCAACCCCCGGGACAGGGGGCTACGAGCAGTACTTC.

This clonotype was seen more than once but under ten times. CDR3 bases: TGTGCCAGCAGTTCCCGGGACAGTTTGAATTCACCCCTCCACTTT. Amino acids: CASSSRDSLNSPLHF. This chain uses TRBV28 with TRBJ1-6, with 7 bases aligning to TRBD1. The junction had 7 bases not matched to a gene; V was cut back by 4 bases and J by 7 bases. The CDR3 is made up of 15 amino acids. Germline V gene lookup returns CDR1 MDHEN and CDR2 SYDVKM.

The rearrangement links TRBV2 to TRBJ2-1; D not resolved. Germline-derived CDR1 and CDR2 are SNHLY and FYNNEI. The CDR3 length is 13 residues. V was shortened by 2 bases and J by 7 bases, with 9 bases between the two germline ends. The CDR3 reads CASSETVANEQFF. In nucleotides, the CDR3 is TGTGCCAGCAGTGAAACAGTGGCTAATGAGCAGTTCTTC.

As concerns this clonotype: An end of the junction does not agree with germline; a read error may underlie this. The chain couples TRBV20-1 to TRBJ2-4; 7 bases agree with TRBD2. The CDR3 is 14 amino acids. The V gene's germline CDR1 is DFQATT and CDR2 SNEGSKA (reference sequence). CDR3 residues: CSARGVSGWNTQYF. The CDR3 coding sequence is TGCAGTGCTAGGGGGGTTAGCGGGTGGAACACTCAGTACTTC.

The CDR3 bases are TGTGCCAGCAGTCCAACGTATTACATCGGGACGGCTAATGGAGAGCAGTACTTC. Translation: CASSPTYYIGTANGEQYF. The rearrangement links TRBV5-6 to TRBJ2-7; TRBD1 or TRBD2 may be the D gene (5 bases each). The CDR3 has 18 amino acids. Trimming took 5 bases from V and 7 from J, leaving 31 bases between them. CDR1 is SGHDT, CDR2 YYEEEE, per germline.

The chain carries TRBV24-1 and TRBJ2-5; 7 bases agree with TRBD2. Germline V CDR1 and CDR2: KGHDR, SFDVKD. CDR3 size: 14 residues. Losses at the gene ends were 2 bases for V and 5 bases for J; bases not matched to a gene: 4. In DNA, the CDR3 is TGTGCCACCAGTGATTCCGGGGGAGGGGAGACCCAGTACTTC. It translates to CATSDSGGGETQYF.